This T cell receptor beta chain was retrieved from a study of blood T cell repertoires in COVID-19. Across the whole study: Collection of acute and convalescent COVID-19 samples took place in the United States, Italy and Spain.

Profiled with immunoSEQ multiplex PCR; TCRdb holds only in-frame clones, not every one. The sample includes about 300,000 clones, almost 90% of them seen just once. The CDR3 sequence is 13 residues long. The V and J ends lost 3 bases and 5 bases, in that order; junction bases with no gene match: 1. Ages ranged from about 18 to 89 years, with residence in around 24 US areas. Assignments of participants to cohorts depended upon their own reported clinical history. Input material: PBMCs or T cells enriched from blood (not recorded which). The chain has TRBV12-3 or TRBV12-4 and TRBJ1-5; 7 bases are a match to TRBD1. This TCR was sampled from a woman younger than 35 with acute COVID-19. Here the CDR3 DNA reads TGTGCCAGCAGTTTCAGGGGGGATCAGCCCCAGCATTTT. Its translation: CASSFRGDQPQHF.